This entry describes one T cell receptor (beta chain). This clonotype was seen a handful of times. Its specific antigen is unknown. A junction end diverges from the germline sequence, so it may reflect a read error. The germline V gene specifies SGHTA as CDR1 and FQGNSA as CDR2. Spanning cysteine to phenylalanine, the CDR3 consists of 13 amino acids. The only DNA kept is the CDR3, 39 bases in frame from the first base. The sample originates from a study of Graves' ophthalmopathy and Graves' hyperthyroidism (dated by TCRdb to between 2017 and 2018). Regarding the research as a whole: Stable hyperthyroidism was defined as no progression to ophthalmopathy within 18 months of follow-up. The study used TCR beta repertoire signatures to distinguish Graves' ophthalmopathy from Graves' hyperthyroidism and to predict progression to ophthalmopathy. In total, approximately 140 blood samples were TCR-sequenced: roughly 45 ophthalmopathy, over 70 hyperthyroidism and about 17 hyperthyroidism-to-ophthalmopathy patients. To explore V-J signatures that distinguish ophthalmopathy from hyperthyroidism, a discovery set of around 100 patients was enrolled, made up of 40 to 45 with ophthalmopathy and 55 to 65 with stable hyperthyroidism. An independent validation cohort was composed of fewer than 20 hyperthyroidism patients and 17 patients who later progressed from hyperthyroidism to ophthalmopathy. In five or six hyperthyroidism patients, the T-cell repertoires found in thyroid tissue were compared with those found in blood. Following sampling, methimazole starting at 30 mg daily was administered to hyperthyroidism patients, and high-dose intravenous methylprednisolone was administered to ophthalmopathy patients.

The hyperthyroidism patients were 18 to 65 years old and newly diagnosed, with a disease duration of less than 2 months. Patients with other autoimmune diseases, uncontrolled infections, pregnancy or lactation were excluded from the study. Diagnosis relied on clinical symptoms, serum thyroxine, TRAb, thyroid ultrasound and orbital computed tomography. Trizol reagent was used to extract the total RNA, and its quality was then checked on an Agilent 2100 Bioanalyzer. For repertoire sequencing, the TCR beta CDR3 regions were amplified from RNA transcripts. The first round was an RT-PCR using HTBI primers with the Qiagen OneStep RT-PCR kit, and this first round was followed by a second-round multiplex PCR, then size selection and purification. The libraries underwent paired-end sequencing with 100 bp reads on an Illumina HiSeq2000. Per the authors' processing: SOAPnuke was used for read processing, and reads with adapters, uncalled bases, a mean Phred below 15, or no exact constant-primer or identifier match were discarded. COPE v1.2.5 was used to merge high-quality paired reads. Each unique nucleotide sequence was defined as a clonotype, and clonotypes were aligned to IMGT TRB V, D and J references with MiTCR v1.1. The analysis was limited to V-J combinations with a frequency above 0.0001, which together covered roughly 99% of repertoires. A TCR clonal expansion and chaos score per V-J combination was defined as the ratio of F50 clonal expansion to chaos observed in the TCRdist matrix. Welch's t-statistics and random forest were used to reduce the features to some 13 V-J combinations, which were then used as input to a naive Bayes classifier. Thyroid-blood repertoire similarity was quantified with the Morisita-Horn index. The public reads were reanalyzed by TCRdb: fastp trimming at Q25, MiXCR alignment, in-frame beta chains only. Records with the same CDR3 protein are collapsed into one entry carrying the most frequent genes and DNA. The V and J calls and clone size come from TCRdb's table, not from the authors' own analysis. This sample holds over a million distinct CDR3 sequences; 35% to 40% were observed only once. More than 9.5% of the sample comes from the top ten.

General findings and caveats noted by the study authors: Most expanded thyroid clonotypes with a frequency above 0.001 also appeared in blood, which suggests that blood repertoires may reflect the immune response in the thyroid. In validation, the model predicted ophthalmopathy progression with about 70% sensitivity and 72.22% specificity; approximately 12 predicted patients were CT-confirmed with GO in a median of approximately 6.5 months. In cross-validation, the 13-signature model distinguished ophthalmopathy from stable hyperthyroidism with approximately 88% sensitivity and about 84% specificity, and in the test set the corresponding values were approximately 79% and 70%. Sample size was not statistically predetermined, and group allocation was not concealed from the investigators.

The V and J segments used are TRBV7-2 and TRBJ2-6; D gene: possibly TRBD1, on 5 matching bases. The sample comprised peripheral blood or thyroid tissue (not recorded which). The clonotype originates from an adult man with Graves' hyperthyroidism. The base sequence is TGTGCCAGCAGCCCGACTGGGGCCAACGTCCTGATTTTC. Its product reads: CASSPTGANVLIF. Joined to the reference TRBV7-2 and TRBJ2-6 proteins, this CDR3 gives the full variable domain: GAGVSQSPSNKVTEKGKDVELRCDPISGHTALYWYRQSLGQGLEFLIYFQGNSAPDKSGLPSDRFSAERTGGSVSTLTIQRTQQEDSAVYLCASSPTGANVLIFGAGSRLTVL.